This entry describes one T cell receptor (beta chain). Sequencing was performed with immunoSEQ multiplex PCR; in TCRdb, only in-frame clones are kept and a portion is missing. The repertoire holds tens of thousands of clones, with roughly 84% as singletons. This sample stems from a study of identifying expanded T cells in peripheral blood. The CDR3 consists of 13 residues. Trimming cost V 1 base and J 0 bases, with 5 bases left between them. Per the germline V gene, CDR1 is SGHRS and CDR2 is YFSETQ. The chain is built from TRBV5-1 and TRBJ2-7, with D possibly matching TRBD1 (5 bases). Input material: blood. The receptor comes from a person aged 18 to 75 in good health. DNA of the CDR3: TGCGCCAGCAGCTTGACAGGCTCCTACGAGCAGTACTTC. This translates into CASSLTGSYEQYF.